These 26 T cell receptor beta chains came from one sample sequenced in a study of shared clonotypes between healthy human individuals. TCRdb's table, derived via immunoSEQ multiplex PCR, lists solely in-frame clones and lacks some. The data show 190,000 or so clones, 66% seen once. Sequences were obtained from memory CD4+ T cells sorted from blood. As for subset: CD45RA-negative fraction. These receptors all stem from a young man in good health.

V is TRBV2 and J is TRBJ2-7; D ambiguous. V dropped 6 bases and J dropped 3 bases, with 6 bases sitting between them. The germline V gene encodes CDR1 SNHLY and CDR2 FYNNEI. The CDR3 has 11 residues. The CDR3 spells CASRRVYEQYF. The DNA for the CDR3 is TGTGCCAGCAGGAGAGTCTACGAGCAGTACTTC.

This clone was seen a handful of times. In nucleotides, the CDR3 is TGTGCCAGCAGCGGAGGCGGGACAAACGGGGAGCTGTTTTTT. Its protein is CASSGGGTNGELFF. V gene TRBV5-4 combines with J gene TRBJ2-2; D is tentatively TRBD1 or TRBD2 (6 bases each). The germline V gene has CDR1 SGHNT and CDR2 YYREEE (reference sequence). CDR3 length: 14 amino acids. V dropped 4 bases and J dropped 7 bases, with 14 bases sitting between them.

V gene TRBV6-1 combines with J gene TRBJ1-4; D not resolved. The V gene lost 2 bases and the J gene lost 7 bases, with 17 bases spanning the gap. Germline V gives CDR1 MNHNS, CDR2 SASEGT. This CDR3 comprises 16 residues. The CDR3 spells CASSEFIAAGGEKLFF. CDR3 DNA: TGTGCCAGCAGTGAATTTATTGCGGCAGGCGGTGAAAAACTGTTTTTT.

This chain connects TRBV29-1 to TRBJ2-1; 7 bases fit TRBD1. Losses at the gene ends were 4 bases for V and 3 bases for J; bases not matched to a gene: 12. The germline CDR1 and CDR2 sequences are SQVTM and ANQGSEA. This CDR3 contains 16 residues. CDR3 in amino acids: CSVGGLGTVRYNEQFF. For the CDR3, the DNA is TGCAGCGTTGGGGGGCTTGGGACAGTCCGCTACAATGAGCAGTTCTTC.

This clone was recorded many times. This chain links TRBV14 with TRBJ2-7; 9 bases align to TRBD1. CDR3 size: 14 residues. In germline, CDR1 is SGHDN, CDR2 FVKESK. The V and J ends lost 6 bases and 6 bases, in that order; junction bases with no gene match: 9. CDR3 bases: TGTGCCAGCAGTTTAGGACAGGGGTTCTCCGAGCAGTACTTC. As protein: CASSLGQGFSEQYF. The whole variable domain, remainder taken from reference TRBV14 and TRBJ2-7, is EAGVTQFPSHSVIEKGQTVTLRCDPISGHDNLYWYRRVMGKEIKFLLHFVKESKQDESGMPNNRFLAERTGGTYSTLKVQPAELEDSGVYFCASSLGQGFSEQYFGPGTRLTVT.

The genes are TRBV14 and TRBJ2-3, with D perhaps assigned TRBD1 or TRBD2 (5 bases each). Trimming left V 7 bases short and J 8 bases short, with 31 bases between. CDR3 length equals 18 residues. Germline-derived CDR1 and CDR2 are SGHDN and FVKESK. CDR3: CASTSSRTGTREVGTQYF. CDR3 DNA: TGTGCCAGCACCTCCTCCCGGACGGGGACCCGAGAAGTCGGTACGCAGTATTTT.

The V call is TRBV2, the J call TRBJ2-2, with unresolved D. The V end was cut by 4 bases, the J end by 0 bases, with 15 bases between. Germline V gene lookup returns CDR1 SNHLY and CDR2 FYNNEI. This CDR3 is built from 17 residues. The CDR3 DNA is TGTGCCAGCAGTGGATCTGGAACCGGAGCGAACACCGGGGAGCTGTTTTTT. It is translated as CASSGSGTGANTGELFF.

Worth noting for this clone: The germline gene is not matched at one end of the junction; a read error may be the cause. This chain joins TRBV11-2 and TRBJ2-3; TRBD1 matches at 8 bases. Germline V lookup: CDR1 SGHAT, CDR2 FQNNGV. This CDR3 has 15 amino acids. The CDR3 region is CAGSFGQGGSDTQYF. CDR3 bases: TGTGCCGGCAGCTTTGGACAGGGCGGCTCAGATACGCAGTATTTT.

The chain links TRBV5-1 to TRBJ2-7; no reliable D call. Trimming removed 0 bases from V and 6 bases from J, with 4 bases in between. The CDR3 contains 11 residues. In germline, CDR1 is SGHRS, CDR2 YFSETQ. The DNA of the CDR3 is TGCGCCAGCAGCTTGGAGTCCGAGCAGTACTTC. Its protein product is CASSLESEQYF.

This clone was observed a few times. The chain couples TRBV5-1 to TRBJ1-1, with D maybe TRBD1 (5 bases). CDR3 length: 13 amino acids. Germline assignment: CDR1 SGHRS and CDR2 YFSETQ. V lost 6 bases to trimming and J lost 4 bases, with 13 bases between them. The CDR3 region is CASNVGGSTEAFF. In DNA, the CDR3 is TGCGCCAGCAACGTGGGGGGTAGCACTGAAGCTTTCTTT.

This clone is labeled medium-sized. This rearrangement joins TRBV27 to TRBJ2-7; a weak D match, TRBD1 (6 bases). V lost 3 bases to trimming and J lost 2 bases, with 20 bases between them. The CDR3 extends over 17 amino acids. Germline V lookup: CDR1 MNHEY, CDR2 SMNVEV (reference sequence). The CDR3 nucleotides read TGTGCCAGCAGTTTTTTCCCCCCTATCGGACAGACCTACGAGCAGTACTTC. It is translated as CASSFFPPIGQTYEQYF.

The chain recombines TRBV5-4 with TRBJ1-1; 8 bases fit TRBD1. V was clipped by 4 bases and J by 4 bases; unmatched bases: 9. Germline V gene data show CDR1 as SGHNT and CDR2 as YYREEE (reference sequence). The CDR3 is made up of 15 amino acids. CDR3 coding DNA: TGTGCCAGCAGCCCCTACAGGGGGTCGGCCACTGAAGCTTTCTTT. Translated: CASSPYRGSATEAFF.

This clone was detected a few times. The J gene is TRBJ2-1, the V gene TRBV11-2; D gene uncertain. With 2 bases removed from V and 3 bases from J, the gap between germline ends came to 14 bases. This CDR3 is built from 16 residues. The germline V gene has CDR1 SGHAT and CDR2 FQNNGV. CDR3 coding DNA: TGTGCCAGCAGCTTAATCGTCTCGGGTTTCTACAATGAGCAGTTCTTC. Translating gives CASSLIVSGFYNEQFF.

The rearrangement joins TRBV6-1 to TRBJ1-5, with a tentative D call TRBD1 (5 bases). The CDR3 contains 14 residues. CDR1 and CDR2 (germline): MNHNS, SASEGT. V was clipped by 5 bases and J by 4 bases, with 12 bases between them. In DNA form, the CDR3 reads TGTGCCAGCAGTCTCGACGGACATAATCAGCCCCAGCATTTT. This translates into CASSLDGHNQPQHF.

CDR3: CASSLVGTSGSFGNEQFF. CDR3 in DNA: TGTGCCAGCAGCTTAGTCGGGACTAGCGGGAGTTTTGGTAATGAGCAGTTCTTC. The chain uses TRBV7-8 and TRBJ2-1, with 14 bases matching TRBD2. The CDR3 spans 18 residues. Germline V gene data show CDR1 as SGHVS and CDR2 as FQNEAQ. With 1 base clipped from V and 7 bases from J, the junction kept 9 bases outside the gene matches. The full variable domain, in which reference TRBV7-8 and TRBJ2-1 provide the parts outside the CDR3, is GAGVSQSPRYKVAKRGQDVALRCDPISGHVSLFWYQQALGQGPEFLTYFQNEAQLDKSGLPSDRFFAERPEGSVSTLKIQRTQQEDSAVYLCASSLVGTSGSFGNEQFFGPGTRLTVL.

V usage is TRBV10-1 and J usage is TRBJ2-7; 9 bases fit TRBD1. CDR1 and CDR2 (germline): WNHNN, SYGVQD (reference sequence). CDR3 length: 16 residues. J lost 3 bases, V lost 8 bases, and 14 bases had no gene match. The CDR3 region is CASPPGQGGRCYEQYF. DNA of the CDR3: TGCGCCAGCCCTCCGGGACAGGGAGGAAGGTGCTACGAGCAGTACTTC.

This sequence joins TRBV19 and TRBJ2-1, with a weak D call TRBD1 (5 bases). Trimming removed 1 base at V and 0 bases at J, with 13 bases between. Germline V gene data show CDR1 as LNHDA and CDR2 as SQIVND (reference sequence). The CDR3 sequence is 17 residues long. The CDR3 here is CASSIAGLLSSYNEQFF. Here the CDR3 DNA reads TGTGCCAGTAGTATAGCAGGGCTCCTTAGCTCCTACAATGAGCAGTTCTTC.

The chain joins TRBV5-1 to TRBJ1-1; TRBD1 is a possible D gene (5 bases). In germline, CDR1 is SGHRS, CDR2 YFSETQ. The V and J ends lost 0 bases and 3 bases respectively, with 12 bases between them. The CDR3 covers 15 residues. This CDR3 reads CASSLAPGGDTEAFF. CDR3 bases: TGCGCCAGCAGCTTGGCGCCGGGGGGTGACACTGAAGCTTTCTTT.

The rearrangement uses TRBV5-5 and TRBJ1-2, with 8 bases lining up with TRBD1. This CDR3 has 13 residues. Germline V gene sequence: CDR1 SGHKS, CDR2 YYEKEE (reference sequence). After removal of 2 bases from V and 8 bases from J, the junction contained 5 bases not matched to a gene. The CDR3 DNA sequence: TGTGCCAGCAGCTTCGACAGGGGTTACGGCTACACCTTC. Its protein is CASSFDRGYGYTF.

Details on this clone: Additional DNA sequences in this sample encode the identical CDR3. The J gene is TRBJ2-6, the V gene TRBV18; 8 nucleotides agree with TRBD1. Germline V gene sequence: CDR1 KGHSH, CDR2 LQKENI. V lost 1 base to trimming and J lost 2 bases; unmatched junction nucleotides: 13. The CDR3 runs to 20 residues. Written as DNA, the CDR3 is TGTGCCAGCTCACCACGGGAGACAGGGGTAGTGGGGCCTGGGGCCAACGTCCTGACTTTC. Its translation: CASSPRETGVVGPGANVLTF.

V is TRBV19 and J is TRBJ2-7, with no clear D. The CDR3 consists of 12 residues. V gave up 3 bases and J gave up 6 bases, with 9 bases separating them. Germline-derived CDR1 and CDR2 are LNHDA and SQIVND (reference sequence). CDR3 bases: TGTGCCAGTAGTATGGGCTTGTCCGAGCAGTACTTC. The encoded protein is CASSMGLSEQYF.

The V and J genes are TRBV7-2 and TRBJ1-5, with D hard to call. The CDR3 runs 13 residues. V shed 1 base and J shed 3 bases, with 4 bases lying between them. Germline values: CDR1 SGHTA, CDR2 FQGNSA. CDR3 sequence reads: CASSLGNNQPQHF. The CDR3 DNA is TGTGCCAGCAGCTTAGGAAACAATCAGCCCCAGCATTTT.

The chain uses TRBV4-1 and TRBJ2-1; 10 nucleotides agree with TRBD1. Germline V CDR1 and CDR2: MGHRA, YSYEKL. Unmatched junction bases numbered 3, after V lost 0 bases and J lost 7 bases. This CDR3 comprises 15 residues. The CDR3 protein is CASSQEDRGWNEQFF. The CDR3 DNA reads as TGCGCCAGCAGCCAAGAGGACAGGGGGTGGAATGAGCAGTTCTTC.

The gene calls are TRBV30 and TRBJ2-7; 16 positions match TRBD2. There are 21 residues in the CDR3. Losses at the gene ends were 1 base for V and 3 bases for J; bases not matched to a gene: 18. Germline values: CDR1 GTSNPN, CDR2 SVGIG (reference sequence). The CDR3 loop is CAWSDPVIPGLAGGPFYEQYF. CDR3 nucleotides: TGTGCCTGGAGTGACCCGGTAATTCCGGGACTAGCGGGAGGGCCGTTCTACGAGCAGTACTTC.

The chain links TRBV6-5 to TRBJ2-2, with 7 bases aligning to TRBD1. The CDR3 has 15 residues. Germline V gives CDR1 MNHEY, CDR2 SVGAGI. The V and J ends lost 5 bases and 5 bases, in that order; junction bases with no gene match: 8. CDR3 coding DNA: TGTGCCAGCAGTGGCCGGGACAGTTATACCGGGGAGCTGTTTTTT. Its translation: CASSGRDSYTGELFF.

The rearrangement uses TRBV5-6 and TRBJ1-2, with 7 nucleotides matching TRBD1. The V gene end was trimmed by 3 bases and the J gene end by 7 bases; junction bases not matched to a gene: 18. Germline CDR1 and CDR2: SGHDT and YYEEEE. The CDR3 loop spans 17 amino acids. The CDR3 region is CASSSSYTQGIAGGYTF. CDR3 nucleotides: TGTGCCAGCAGCTCCTCTTATACACAGGGGATTGCGGGTGGCTACACCTTC. Drawing the rest from reference TRBV5-6 and TRBJ1-2, the complete variable domain is DAGVTQSPTHLIKTRGQQVTLRCSPKSGHDTVSWYQQALGQGPQFIFQYYEEEERQRGNFPDRFSGHQFPNYSSELNVNALLLGDSALYLCASSSSYTQGIAGGYTFGSGTRLTVV.